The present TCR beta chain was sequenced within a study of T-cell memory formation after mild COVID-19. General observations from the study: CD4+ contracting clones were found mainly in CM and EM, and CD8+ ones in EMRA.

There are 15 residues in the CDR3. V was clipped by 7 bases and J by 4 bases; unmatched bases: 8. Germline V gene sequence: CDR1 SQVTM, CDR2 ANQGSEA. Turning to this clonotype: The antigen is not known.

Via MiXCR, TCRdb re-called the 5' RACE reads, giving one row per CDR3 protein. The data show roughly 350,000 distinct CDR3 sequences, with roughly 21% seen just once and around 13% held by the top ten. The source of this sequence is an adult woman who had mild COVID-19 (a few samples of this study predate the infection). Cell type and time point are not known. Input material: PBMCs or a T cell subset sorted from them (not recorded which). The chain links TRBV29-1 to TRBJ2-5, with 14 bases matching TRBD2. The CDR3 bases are TGCAGCGCCGGGACTAGCGGGAGAAGGGGAGAGACCCAGTACTTC. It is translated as CSAGTSGRRGETQYF.